A single sample gave rise to the 29 T cell receptor beta chains below, sequenced in a study of T cell repertoires in cytomegalovirus infection. Their antigens remain unidentified. TCRdb independently ran MiXCR on the reads; one entry per CDR3 protein. The sample has around 430,000 distinct CDR3 sequences, roughly 46% seen once. Here the sequenced sample was cultured PBMCs, taken from culture after CMV antigen stimulation. These receptor sequences come from a human donor in good health (CMV status not recorded). Some clones in this sample may be carry-over from other donors' samples.

This clonotype was detected only a few times. The rearrangement links TRBV20-1 to TRBJ2-7, with D maybe TRBD2 (5 bases). This CDR3 has 14 residues. The germline V gene encodes CDR1 DFQATT and CDR2 SNEGSKA (reference sequence). Trimming stripped 0 bases from V and 6 bases from J, with 15 bases between. CDR3 sequence (DNA): TGCAGTGCTAGAGATGGGAGTGGACCTACCGAGCAGTACTTC. Translated: CSARDGSGPTEQYF.

This clonotype was observed a handful of times. The J gene is TRBJ1-2, the V gene TRBV12-3 or TRBV12-4; 8 bases are a match to TRBD1. The CDR3 has 12 amino acids. The V and J ends lost 4 bases and 8 bases, in that order; junction bases with no gene match: 3. The CDR3 protein is CASSSRTGGYTF. DNA of the CDR3: TGTGCCAGCAGTTCCCGGACAGGGGGCTACACCTTC.

The rearrangement uses TRBV12-3 or TRBV12-4 and TRBJ1-2, with 10 bases fitting TRBD1. This CDR3 has 14 amino acids. V shed 6 bases, J shed 6 bases, and the junction held 7 bases outside the gene matches. The CDR3 DNA sequence: TGTGCCAGCAGCCCCGGGACAGGGGTCAATGGCTACACCTTC. It translates to CASSPGTGVNGYTF.

This chain joins TRBV20-1 and TRBJ2-1, with 8 bases identical to TRBD2. V shed 3 bases, J shed 2 bases, and the junction held 0 bases outside the gene matches. CDR1 is DFQATT and CDR2 is SNEGSKA in the germline V gene (reference sequence). The CDR3 consists of 13 residues. CDR3 in amino acids: CSARTSAYNEQFF. The CDR3 DNA is TGCAGTGCTAGGACTAGCGCCTACAATGAGCAGTTCTTC.

This clonotype has a handful of counts. The V gene is TRBV2, the J gene TRBJ1-1; 9 bases agree with TRBD1. J gave up 4 bases and V 4 bases, and 4 bases lay outside the gene matches. The CDR3 loop spans 14 amino acids. The germline V gene has CDR1 SNHLY and CDR2 FYNNEI. CDR3 region: CASSAGTGPTEAFF. CDR3 DNA: TGTGCCAGCAGTGCCGGGACAGGGCCCACTGAAGCTTTCTTT.

To note about this clonotype: One end of the junction fails to match germline, which may point to a read error. The rearrangement joins TRBV5-3 to TRBJ2-7; 9 nucleotides align to TRBD1. TRBV5-3 is an ORF, and what it does is uncertain. This CDR3 contains 15 residues. The CDR3 here is CASSLDGTGYNEQYF. The CDR3 DNA reads as TGTGCCAGCAGCTTGGACGGGACAGGGTACAACGAGCAGTACTTC.

V gene TRBV7-8 combines with J gene TRBJ2-2; 7 bases match TRBD2. V lost 1 base, J lost 4 bases, and 9 bases stayed unmatched. The CDR3 is made up of 17 amino acids. Germline lookup yields CDR1 SGHVS and CDR2 FQNEAQ. The CDR3 nucleotides are TGTGCCAGCAGCTTAGAGGAGGGAGGGCCGGTCACCGGGGAGCTGTTTTTT. Translation gives CASSLEEGGPVTGELFF.

This clonotype was observed many times. The chain couples TRBV7-2 to TRBJ1-6; D gene uncertain. Germline lookup yields CDR1 SGHTA and CDR2 FQGNSA. The V gene lost 4 bases and the J gene lost 10 bases, with 11 bases spanning the gap. The length of the CDR3 is 13 residues. The CDR3 DNA follows: TGTGCCAGCAGCTCGAGAGTCGGCTCACCCCTCCACTTT. Residues: CASSSRVGSPLHF.

CDR3 residues: CATSRVRLAENNEQFF. The DNA for the CDR3 is TGTGCCACCAGCAGAGTTCGGCTAGCGGAGAACAATGAGCAGTTCTTC. The V call is TRBV15, the J call TRBJ2-1; 7 nucleotides align to TRBD2. The CDR3 loop spans 16 amino acids. With 1 base clipped from V and 5 bases from J, the junction kept 8 bases outside the gene matches. Germline CDR1 reads LNHNV; CDR2 reads YYDKDF (reference sequence).

This clonotype is a singleton in its sample. The J gene is TRBJ2-7, the V gene TRBV10-3; either TRBD1 or TRBD2 may supply D (5 bases each). Trimming removed 4 bases from V and 2 bases from J, with 15 bases in between. CDR1 and CDR2 from the germline V gene are ENHRY and SYGVKD. The CDR3 consists of 15 residues. CDR3: CAISGSGTQAYEQYF. As DNA, the CDR3 is TGTGCCATCAGTGGGTCCGGGACCCAGGCCTACGAGCAGTACTTC.

In its sample, this clonotype was seen many times. The rearrangement uses TRBV7-2 and TRBJ2-3; 7 nucleotides line up with TRBD2. This CDR3 spans 16 amino acids. Trimming at V came to 6 bases and at J to 3 bases, leaving 12 bases not matched to a gene. Germline CDR1 and CDR2: SGHTA and FQGNSA. Here the CDR3 reads CASSREGLGPTDTQYF. The CDR3 region has the DNA TGTGCCAGCAGTCGAGAAGGACTAGGACCAACAGATACGCAGTATTTT.

V gene TRBV7-3 combines with J gene TRBJ2-3, with 11 bases fitting TRBD1. This CDR3 spans 17 amino acids. The V gene's germline CDR1 is SGHTA and CDR2 FQGTGA. The junction had 12 bases not matched to a gene; V was cut back by 4 bases and J by 6 bases. The CDR3 DNA reads TGTGCCAGCAGCTCTCCGGGACAGGGGGTTCGTGGCGATACGCAGTATTTT. Translation gives CASSSPGQGVRGDTQYF.

A few counts support this clonotype. This sequence joins TRBV10-3 and TRBJ1-1; D possibly corresponds to TRBD1 (5 bases). The germline V gene encodes CDR1 ENHRY and CDR2 SYGVKD. This CDR3 region has 14 residues. Trimming removed 3 bases at V and 3 bases at J, with 11 bases between. Here the CDR3 reads CAISESRVDTEAFF. CDR3 bases: TGTGCCATCAGTGAATCCAGGGTGGACACTGAAGCTTTCTTT.

In nucleotides, the CDR3 is TGTGCCAGCAGCCTGGGACTAGCGGGGTCCCTTTTTGAGACCCAGTACTTC. Translating gives CASSLGLAGSLFETQYF. V is TRBV3-1 and J is TRBJ2-5; the match to TRBD2 covers 13 bases. V lost 4 bases to trimming and J lost 5 bases; unmatched junction nucleotides: 10. The CDR3 extends over 17 amino acids. Looked up from germline, CDR1 is LGHDT and CDR2 is YNNKEL (reference sequence).

The V call is TRBV27, the J call TRBJ1-2, with D maybe TRBD1 (5 bases). This CDR3 contains 16 residues. V was shortened by 3 bases and J by 0 bases, with 14 bases between the two germline ends. The germline CDR1 and CDR2 sequences are MNHEY and SMNVEV (reference sequence). CDR3 amino acids: CASSFSSGGPNYGYTF. The CDR3 DNA follows: TGTGCCAGCAGTTTCTCATCGGGGGGACCTAACTATGGCTACACCTTC.

This chain joins TRBV7-2 and TRBJ2-5; D perhaps matches TRBD2 (6 bases). Trimming pared 6 bases from V and 5 bases from J, leaving 13 bases between. The CDR3 sequence is 13 residues long. Germline V gene data show CDR1 as SGHTA and CDR2 as FQGNSA. CDR3 DNA sequence: TGTGCCAGCAGAAAGAGAGGAGGGGAGACCCAGTACTTC. It specifies CASRKRGGETQYF.

The rearrangement joins TRBV11-2 to TRBJ1-4, with D possibly TRBD1 on 6 matching bases. V lost 5 bases to trimming and J lost 5 bases, with 15 bases between them. Germline CDR1 is SGHAT and CDR2 is FQNNGV. The CDR3 extends over 15 amino acids. The DNA of the CDR3 is TGTGCCAGCAGCGTAGGGGGGCGGCGAAATGAAAAACTGTTTTTT. Translation gives CASSVGGRRNEKLFF.

The CDR3 bases are TGTGCCAGCAACAGAGGGCCCGGAGAGACCCAGTACTTC. Its protein product is CASNRGPGETQYF. This chain uses TRBV6-2 or TRBV6-3 with TRBJ2-5; D perhaps matches TRBD2 (5 bases). CDR1 and CDR2 (germline): MNHEY, SVGEGT. The CDR3 extends over 13 amino acids. Trimming took off 7 bases at V and 4 bases at J, with 13 bases between the two ends.

There are a few counts of this clonotype. The chain is built from TRBV7-2 and TRBJ1-4; D not resolved. This CDR3 is built from 16 residues. Germline lookup yields CDR1 SGHTA and CDR2 FQGNSA. Trimming took off 3 bases at V and 1 base at J, with 12 bases between the two ends. The CDR3 spells CASSFKHLGTNEKLFF. The CDR3 region has the DNA TGTGCCAGCAGCTTTAAACATCTCGGAACTAATGAAAAACTGTTTTTT. The full variable domain, in which reference TRBV7-2 and TRBJ1-4 provide the parts outside the CDR3, is GAGVSQSPSNKVTEKGKDVELRCDPISGHTALYWYRQSLGQGLEFLIYFQGNSAPDKSGLPSDRFSAERTGGSVSTLTIQRTQQEDSAVYLCASSFKHLGTNEKLFFGSGTQLSVL.

This sequence joins TRBV19 and TRBJ2-3; weak D call: TRBD2 (5 bases). V was clipped by 8 bases and J by 1 base, with 10 bases between them. Germline CDR1 LNHDA, CDR2 SQIVND (reference sequence). The CDR3 is 13 residues long. The CDR3, as DNA: TGTGCCAGTTGTGAGGGAGGCACAGATACGCAGTATTTT. It specifies CASCEGGTDTQYF.

The rearrangement uses TRBV19 and TRBJ2-3, with 7 bases fitting TRBD1. The V gene end was trimmed by 3 bases and the J gene end by 6 bases; junction bases not matched to a gene: 15. Germline V gene data show CDR1 as LNHDA and CDR2 as SQIVND (reference sequence). CDR3 length equals 17 residues. This chain's CDR3 is CASSIVPRTGARDTQYF. Written as DNA, the CDR3 is TGTGCCAGTAGTATTGTCCCCCGGACAGGCGCCCGGGATACGCAGTATTTT. Supplemented by reference TRBV19 and TRBJ2-3, the full variable domain reads DGGITQSPKYLFRKEGQNVTLSCEQNLNHDAMYWYRQDPGQGLRLIYYSQIVNDFQKGDIAEGYSVSREKKESFPLTVTSAQKNPTAFYLCASSIVPRTGARDTQYFGPGTRLTVL.

The rearrangement links TRBV7-2 to TRBJ2-7; a possible D gene is TRBD1 (6 bases). The V gene lost 5 bases and the J gene lost 3 bases, with 14 bases spanning the gap. Germline V gene lookup returns CDR1 SGHTA and CDR2 FQGNSA. The CDR3 sequence is 14 residues long. In DNA, the CDR3 is TGTGCCAGCAGCGGGGCCCTAGGGGGCTACGAGCAGTACTTC. This sequence encodes CASSGALGGYEQYF.

Remarks on this clonotype: A much larger clone lies a single base off, so this may be a read error. The V gene is TRBV7-6, the J gene TRBJ2-3; 7 bases are a match to TRBD2. CDR1 SGHVS and CDR2 FNYEAQ come from the germline V gene. The CDR3 sequence is 19 residues long. Unmatched junction bases numbered 19, after V lost 5 bases and J lost 2 bases. CDR3 sequence: CASSPISIWRELYTDTQYF. CDR3 DNA: TGTGCCAGCAGCCCGATTTCCATATGGCGGGAGCTTTACACAGATACGCAGTATTTT.

The chain couples TRBV27 to TRBJ1-2, with D perhaps matching TRBD1 (6 bases). The germline gives CDR1 MNHEY, CDR2 SMNVEV (reference sequence). The CDR3 extends over 16 amino acids. With 2 bases removed from V and 4 bases from J, the gap between germline ends came to 17 bases. The CDR3 nucleotides are TGTGCCAGCAGTTTACACCCCAGGGGACACTCCTATGGCTACACCTTC. Translating it yields CASSLHPRGHSYGYTF.

The V call is TRBV7-8, the J call TRBJ2-7; a possible D gene is TRBD1 (6 bases). With 5 bases removed from V and 3 bases from J, the gap between germline ends came to 14 bases. Germline V CDR1 and CDR2: SGHVS, FQNEAQ. The CDR3 spans 14 residues. CDR3 residues: CASSKRTANYEQYF. Written as DNA, the CDR3 is TGTGCCAGCAGCAAACGGACAGCGAACTACGAGCAGTACTTC. Full variable domain (remainder filled in from reference TRBV7-8 and TRBJ2-7): GAGVSQSPRYKVAKRGQDVALRCDPISGHVSLFWYQQALGQGPEFLTYFQNEAQLDKSGLPSDRFFAERPEGSVSTLKIQRTQQEDSAVYLCASSKRTANYEQYFGPGTRLTVT.

CDR3 nucleotide sequence: TGTGCCAGCAGCTTGGGGGGGCCCTCCCTGACAACGCAGTATTTT. It translates to CASSLGGPSLTTQYF. The chain carries TRBV5-4 and TRBJ2-3, with D possibly matching TRBD1 (6 bases). The CDR3 runs to 15 residues. Trimming removed 0 bases at V and 9 bases at J, with 17 bases between. Germline loops: CDR1 SGHNT, CDR2 YYREEE (reference sequence).

The chain combines TRBV20-1 with TRBJ2-1, with TRBD2 as a possible D gene (6 bases). The CDR3 covers 15 residues. Trimming pared 5 bases from V and 8 bases from J, leaving 22 bases between. Germline CDR1 reads DFQATT; CDR2 reads SNEGSKA (reference sequence). The CDR3 loop is CSAVGSAGPLYEQFF. The CDR3 nucleotides read TGCAGTGCTGTGGGGTCGGCGGGGCCATTGTATGAGCAGTTCTTC.

Here the CDR3 reads CASSSDRGPLFF. CDR3 DNA sequence: TGTGCCAGCAGTTCGGACAGGGGGCCCCTGTTTTTT. The V gene is TRBV12-3 or TRBV12-4, the J gene TRBJ1-4, with TRBD1 matching over 11 bases. Trimming at V came to 4 bases and at J to 14 bases, leaving 3 bases not matched to a gene. This CDR3 contains 12 residues.

The V gene is TRBV12-5, the J gene TRBJ2-1; 10 bases are a match to TRBD1. Losses at the gene ends were 1 base for V and 7 bases for J; bases not matched to a gene: 4. CDR3 length: 15 amino acids. Germline V gene sequence: CDR1 LGHNT, CDR2 FRNRAP. The CDR3 protein is CASGLGGQGWNEQFF. CDR3 nucleotides: TGTGCTAGTGGTTTGGGGGGACAGGGGTGGAATGAGCAGTTCTTC.